This note documents a single T cell receptor beta chain sequence. This sample is drawn from a study of monozygotic twins with inflammatory bowel disease. For every donor, one blood sample of less than 3 ml was drawn. Unfractionated whole blood yielded total RNA, and T cells were not sorted. Using the 5' RACE reads, TCRdb records one entry per CDR3 protein without DNA. This sample's table has about 380,000 distinct CDR3 sequences. The CDR3 consists of 17 residues. CDR1 is SEHNR and CDR2 is FQNEAQ in the germline V gene (reference sequence). The chain joins TRBV7-9 to TRBJ2-7; TCRdb proposes TRBD1, but this gene call is untestable without DNA. This clonotype originated in a human donor with ulcerative colitis or Crohn's disease, or a healthy co-twin of an affected twin (not recorded which). The sample was blood. CDR3 loop: CASSLPPGTGSSYEQYF.